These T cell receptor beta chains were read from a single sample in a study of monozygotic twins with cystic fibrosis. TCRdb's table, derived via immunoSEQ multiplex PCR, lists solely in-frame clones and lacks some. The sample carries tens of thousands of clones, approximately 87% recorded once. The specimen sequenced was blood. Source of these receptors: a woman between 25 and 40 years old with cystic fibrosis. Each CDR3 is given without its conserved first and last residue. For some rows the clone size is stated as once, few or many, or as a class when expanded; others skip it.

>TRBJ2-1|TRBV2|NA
ASSELAGNEQF
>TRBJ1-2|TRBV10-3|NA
AISEGFGGNLGYT
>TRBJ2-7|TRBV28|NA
ASRNALGTDHAYEQY
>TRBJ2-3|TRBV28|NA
ASTAGATPRTDTQY
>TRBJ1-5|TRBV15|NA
ATSISPTGNQPQH
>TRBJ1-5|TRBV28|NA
ASRVYSNQPQH
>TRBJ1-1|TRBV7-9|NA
ASSTFGGLKGTEAF
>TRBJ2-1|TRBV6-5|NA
ASSLLAVPYNEQF
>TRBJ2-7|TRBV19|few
ASSIVSGTGREQY
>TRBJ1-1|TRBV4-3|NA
ASSQDYYGDTEAF
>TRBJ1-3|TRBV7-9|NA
ASSQDRHPGNTIY
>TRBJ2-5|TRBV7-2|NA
ASSLRASPFETQY
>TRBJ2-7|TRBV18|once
ASSPRQGPYEQY
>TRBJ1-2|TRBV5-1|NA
ASSLSGQGFGYGYT
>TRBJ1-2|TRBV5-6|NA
ASSLEGGAGGYT
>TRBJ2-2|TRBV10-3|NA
AISRLNTGELF
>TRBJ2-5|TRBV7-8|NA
ASSFGGVETQY
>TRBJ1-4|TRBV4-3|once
ASSQSPRGHFNEKLF
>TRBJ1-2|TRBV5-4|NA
ASSDRDTSYT
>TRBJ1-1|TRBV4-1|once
ASSQGETGAFEAF
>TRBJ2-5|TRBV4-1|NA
ASSQFPGGLYQETQY
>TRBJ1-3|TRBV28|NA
ASSPHLGNTIY
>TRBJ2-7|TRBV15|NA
ATSRDQGASSYEQY
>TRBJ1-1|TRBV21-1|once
ASTQRGDRNTEAF
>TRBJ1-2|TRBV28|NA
ASSFVPSDGYT
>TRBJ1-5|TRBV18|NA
ASSPSDSQPQH
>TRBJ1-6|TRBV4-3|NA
ASSPWTDPYNSPLH
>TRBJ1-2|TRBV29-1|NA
SVGAGRISGYGYT
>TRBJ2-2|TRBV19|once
ASRPLTGTWARTGELF
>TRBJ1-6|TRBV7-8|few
ASSPLIWALH
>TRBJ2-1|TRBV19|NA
ASTSGGVYNEQF
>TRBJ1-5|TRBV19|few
ASAGGAHQPQH
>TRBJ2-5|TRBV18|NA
ASSPSLAETQY
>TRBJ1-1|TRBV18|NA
ASSPPRGPSARNTEAF
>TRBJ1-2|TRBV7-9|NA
ASSLSRDPLYGYT
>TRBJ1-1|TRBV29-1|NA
SVEDLREAF
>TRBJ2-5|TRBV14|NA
ASSQRGQFQETQY
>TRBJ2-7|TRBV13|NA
ASSSLGHYYEQY
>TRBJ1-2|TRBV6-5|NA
ASTAGGQGYGYT
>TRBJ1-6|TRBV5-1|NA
ASSLGTGGSISPLH
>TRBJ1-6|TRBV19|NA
ASSPLQGTSPLH
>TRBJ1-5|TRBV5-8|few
ASSLYGPQH